The 27 T cell receptor beta chains given below trace back to one sample, sequenced in a study of T cells expressing NK-cell markers. TCRdb reanalyzed the 5' RACE reads and collapses them to one entry per CDR3 protein, without DNA. The sample has 350,000 to 400,000 distinct CDR3 sequences. The sequenced sample was blood T cells: a sorted CD56 or NKG2C T cell subset, CD4+ or CD8+ T cells, or bulk PBMC T cells (not recorded which). All receptors come from a woman between 45 and 65 years old in good health.

The rearrangement links TRBV12-3 or TRBV12-4 to TRBJ2-2; TCRdb reports TRBD1, a call that lacks DNA to check it against. The CDR3 consists of 13 residues. The CDR3 region is CASSGTDTGELFF.

The chain uses TRBV30 and TRBJ2-5; the TCRdb D gene call, TRBD2, has no DNA to confirm it. This CDR3 is built from 15 residues. Looked up from germline, CDR1 is GTSNPN and CDR2 is SVGIG (reference sequence). The CDR3: CAWSLLAGGSETQYF.

The J gene is TRBJ2-2, the V gene TRBV6-6; with no DNA, the TCRdb D assignment of TRBD2 cannot be verified. The germline CDR1 and CDR2 sequences are MNHNY and SVGAGI (reference sequence). The CDR3 consists of 16 residues. This CDR3 is CASSDPGLAGAGELFF.

This chain joins TRBV29-1 and TRBJ2-3; as DNA is missing, the TRBD2 call by TCRdb cannot be tested. Germline V gene data show CDR1 as SQVTM and CDR2 as ANQGSEA. The CDR3 runs to 13 residues. CDR3 loop: CSVLGAGGDTQYF.

This CDR3 reads CSARPSGRHEQFF. The chain employs TRBV20-1 and TRBJ2-1; TCRdb's D call of TRBD2 is untestable without DNA. This CDR3 contains 13 residues. Germline V lookup: CDR1 DFQATT, CDR2 SNEGSKA (reference sequence).

This sequence joins TRBV7-6 and TRBJ1-5; the D call from TCRdb, TRBD1, cannot be confirmed without DNA. This CDR3 has 16 residues. The germline V gene has CDR1 SGHVS and CDR2 FNYEAQ. The CDR3 reads CASSLAAGGLTEPQHF. Full variable domain (rest looked up from reference TRBV7-6 and TRBJ1-5): GAGVSQSPRYKVTKRGQDVALRCDPISGHVSLYWYRQALGQGPEFLTYFNYEAQQDKSGLPNDRFSAERPEGSISTLTIQRTEQRDSAMYRCASSLAAGGLTEPQHFGDGTRLSIL.

This chain links TRBV24-1 with TRBJ2-1; TCRdb gives TRBD1 as the D gene, but with no DNA this cannot be confirmed. The length of the CDR3 is 15 residues. Looked up from germline, CDR1 is KGHDR and CDR2 is SFDVKD. The CDR3 protein is CATSDLGTGGYEQFF.

The gene calls are TRBV3-1 and TRBJ1-2. Germline loops: CDR1 LGHDT, CDR2 YNNKEL (reference sequence). CDR3 length: 14 residues. The CDR3: CASSRGSWSVGYTF.

This chain uses TRBV7-6 with TRBJ1-1. The V gene's germline CDR1 is SGHVS and CDR2 FNYEAQ. The CDR3 has 13 residues. The CDR3 spells CASSLAGVTEAFF.

The chain uses TRBV27 and TRBJ2-5; TCRdb's assignment of TRBD1 cannot be checked, as there is no DNA. Looked up from germline, CDR1 is MNHEY and CDR2 is SMNVEV (reference sequence). CDR3 size: 14 residues. This chain's CDR3 is CASSFVGRQETQYF.

The gene calls are TRBV7-9 and TRBJ2-7; the TRBD1 assignment by TCRdb is unverifiable without DNA. This CDR3 contains 15 residues. CDR1 and CDR2 from the germline V gene are SEHNR and FQNEAQ (reference sequence). CDR3 sequence reads: CASRASGTGNDEQYF.

V gene TRBV19 combines with J gene TRBJ1-1; TCRdb's D gene call, TRBD1, goes unchecked for lack of DNA. Germline assignment: CDR1 LNHDA and CDR2 SQIVND (reference sequence). The CDR3 runs to 13 residues. The CDR3 is CATIHWGATEAFF.

The chain uses TRBV6-6 and TRBJ2-6. This CDR3 is 14 amino acids long. CDR1 is MNHNY, CDR2 SVGAGI, per germline (reference sequence). The CDR3 loop is CASSDYSGANVLTF.

The genes are TRBV11-2 and TRBJ2-1; TCRdb gives TRBD2 as the D gene, but with no DNA this cannot be confirmed. This CDR3 comprises 18 residues. The germline V gene has CDR1 SGHAT and CDR2 FQNNGV. Here the CDR3 reads CASSLQMTILGPNNEQFF.

This chain links TRBV7-3 with TRBJ2-5; absent DNA, TCRdb's TRBD2 call cannot be checked. This CDR3 region has 21 residues. The V gene's germline CDR1 is SGHTA and CDR2 FQGTGA. The CDR3: CASSSLSEPPKKAGHQETQYF.

The rearrangement uses TRBV5-1 and TRBJ2-1; TCRdb calls TRBD2, which cannot be checked without DNA. The germline CDR1 and CDR2 sequences are SGHRS and YFSETQ. This CDR3 contains 16 residues. The CDR3 spells CASSHLTGLAENEQFF.

The gene calls are TRBV12-5 and TRBJ2-5. The CDR3 extends over 15 amino acids. Germline CDR1 reads LGHNT; CDR2 reads FRNRAP. The CDR3 sequence: CASGLVVPLGETQYF. The whole variable domain, filled in from reference TRBV12-5 and TRBJ2-5, reads DARVTQTPRHKVTEMGQEVTMRCQPILGHNTVFWYRQTMMQGLELLAYFRNRAPLDDSGMPKDRFSAEMPDATLATLKIQPSEPRDSAVYFCASGLVVPLGETQYFGPGTRLLVL.

The chain joins TRBV6-1 to TRBJ2-5; checking the TCRdb D call of TRBD2 is not possible without DNA. This CDR3 region has 16 residues. Germline CDR1 is MNHNS and CDR2 is SASEGT. CDR3 amino acids: CASSGRLAVTEETQYF.

CDR3 loop: CASSLAGTSKVNEQFF. The J gene is TRBJ2-1, the V gene TRBV7-8; TCRdb designates TRBD2, a call that cannot be tested without DNA. This CDR3 is 16 amino acids long. The germline gives CDR1 SGHVS, CDR2 FQNEAQ.

This chain links TRBV5-6 with TRBJ1-4; without DNA, the TCRdb call of TRBD1 cannot be checked. CDR1 and CDR2 (germline): SGHDT, YYEEEE. The CDR3 runs to 14 residues. This chain's CDR3 is CASSLGPGDEKLFF.

CDR3 protein: CASSEADRGDTEAFF. The V and J genes are TRBV7-9 and TRBJ1-1; no DNA is available, so the TRBD1 call from TCRdb remains unchecked. Germline loops: CDR1 SEHNR, CDR2 FQNEAQ (reference sequence). The CDR3 runs 15 residues.

V is TRBV24-1 and J is TRBJ2-2; TCRdb indicates TRBD2, and absent DNA this call remains unverified. This CDR3 is 16 amino acids long. Germline V CDR1 and CDR2: KGHDR, SFDVKD. CDR3 protein: CATSDLELAGPGELFF.

The gene calls are TRBV6-1 and TRBJ1-1; TCRdb's D gene call, TRBD1, goes unchecked for lack of DNA. The germline V gene has CDR1 MNHNS and CDR2 SASEGT. This CDR3 spans 15 amino acids. The CDR3 loop is CASSPSGGMNTEAFF.

The chain is built from TRBV12-3 or TRBV12-4 and TRBJ2-1; as DNA is missing, the TRBD2 call by TCRdb cannot be tested. The CDR3 sequence is 17 residues long. CDR3 residues: CASSFFGTPRPDNEQFF.

This rearrangement joins TRBV6-4 to TRBJ2-2; TCRdb's D gene call, TRBD2, goes unchecked for lack of DNA. Per the germline V gene, CDR1 is MRHNA and CDR2 is SNTAGT. The CDR3 has 16 residues. The CDR3 protein is CASSDSPTDYTGELFF.

This chain uses TRBV12-3 or TRBV12-4 with TRBJ2-5; TCRdb selects TRBD1, and the lack of DNA leaves this call unchecked. The CDR3 has 13 residues. CDR3 region: CASSFYREETQYF.

The chain links TRBV7-9 to TRBJ2-1; TCRdb names TRBD2, which stays unverified in the absence of DNA. Germline V gene sequence: CDR1 SEHNR, CDR2 FQNEAQ (reference sequence). This CDR3 comprises 16 residues. The CDR3 reads CASSLVLAGEYNEQFF. The full variable domain, with the rest looked up from reference TRBV7-9 and TRBJ2-1, is DTGVSQNPRHKITKRGQNVTFRCDPISEHNRLYWYRQTLGQGPEFLTYFQNEAQLEKSRLLSDRFSAERPKGSFSTLEIQRTEQGDSAMYLCASSLVLAGEYNEQFFGPGTRLTVL.